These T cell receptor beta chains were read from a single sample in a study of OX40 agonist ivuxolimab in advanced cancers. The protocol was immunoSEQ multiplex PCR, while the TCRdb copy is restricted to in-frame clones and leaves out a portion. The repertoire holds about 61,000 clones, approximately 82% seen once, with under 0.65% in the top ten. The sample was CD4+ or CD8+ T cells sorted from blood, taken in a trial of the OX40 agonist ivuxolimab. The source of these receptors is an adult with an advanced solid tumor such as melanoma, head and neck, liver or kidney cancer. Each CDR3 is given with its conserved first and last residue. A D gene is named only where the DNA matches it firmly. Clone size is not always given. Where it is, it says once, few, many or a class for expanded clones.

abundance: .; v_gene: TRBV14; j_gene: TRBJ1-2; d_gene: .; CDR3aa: CASSPGTQRGYTF
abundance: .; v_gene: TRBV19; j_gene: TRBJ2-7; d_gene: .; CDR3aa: CASSIVPGTYEQYF
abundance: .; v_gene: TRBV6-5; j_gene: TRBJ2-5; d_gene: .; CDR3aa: CASMLGAEETQYF
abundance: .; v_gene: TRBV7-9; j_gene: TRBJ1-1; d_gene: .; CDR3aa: CASSNLRTVREAFRF
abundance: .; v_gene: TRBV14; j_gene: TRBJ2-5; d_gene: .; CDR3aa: CASSSIRRTDTETQYF
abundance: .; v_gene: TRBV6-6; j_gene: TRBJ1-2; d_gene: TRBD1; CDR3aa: CASSSGTGSGYTF
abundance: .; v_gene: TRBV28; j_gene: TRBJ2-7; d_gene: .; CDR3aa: CASSPGIGGVHEQYF
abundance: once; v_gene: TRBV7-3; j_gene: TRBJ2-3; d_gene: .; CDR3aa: CASSLTGGTDTQYF
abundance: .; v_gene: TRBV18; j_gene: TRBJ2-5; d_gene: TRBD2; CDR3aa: CASSIGLAGIQETQYF
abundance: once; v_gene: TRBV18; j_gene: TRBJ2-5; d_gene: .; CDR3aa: CASSPLDSQETQYF
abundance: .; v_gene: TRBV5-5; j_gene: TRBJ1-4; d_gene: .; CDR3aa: CASSLRGPNEKLFF
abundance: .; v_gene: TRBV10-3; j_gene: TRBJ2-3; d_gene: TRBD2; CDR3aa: CAISGSGSKGTDTQYF
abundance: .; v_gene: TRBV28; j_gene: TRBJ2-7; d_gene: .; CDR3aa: CASGSRGKGLKVYEQYF
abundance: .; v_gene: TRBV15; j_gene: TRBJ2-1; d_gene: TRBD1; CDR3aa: CATSRVGQGFNEQFF
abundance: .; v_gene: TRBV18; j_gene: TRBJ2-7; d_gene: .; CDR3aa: CASQTQGSSYEQYF
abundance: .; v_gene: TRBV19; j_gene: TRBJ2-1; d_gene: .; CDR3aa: CASSKDYRSSYNEQFF
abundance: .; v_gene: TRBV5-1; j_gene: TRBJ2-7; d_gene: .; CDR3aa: CASSLGGGLSYEQYF
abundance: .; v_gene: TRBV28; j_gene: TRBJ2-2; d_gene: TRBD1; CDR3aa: CASRDRETGELFF
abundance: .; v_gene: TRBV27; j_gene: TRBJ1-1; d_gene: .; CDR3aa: CASSLSRGRTEAFF
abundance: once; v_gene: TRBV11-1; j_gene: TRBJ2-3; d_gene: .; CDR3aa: CASSPRSGDTQYF
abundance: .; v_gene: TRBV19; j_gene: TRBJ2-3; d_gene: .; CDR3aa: CASSMNGGMAEPDTQYF
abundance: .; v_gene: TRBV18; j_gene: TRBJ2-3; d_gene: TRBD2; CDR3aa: CASSLLAGEATDTQYF
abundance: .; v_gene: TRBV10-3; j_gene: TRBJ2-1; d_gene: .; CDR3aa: CAIRYGAYRSNEQFF
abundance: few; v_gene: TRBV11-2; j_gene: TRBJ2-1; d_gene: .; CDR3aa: CASSLEREAYNEQFF
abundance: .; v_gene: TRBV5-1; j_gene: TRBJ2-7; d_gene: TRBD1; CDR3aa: CASSQTGQGPYEQYF
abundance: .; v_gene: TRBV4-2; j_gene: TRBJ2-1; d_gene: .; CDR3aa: CASSQGASTDYNEQFF
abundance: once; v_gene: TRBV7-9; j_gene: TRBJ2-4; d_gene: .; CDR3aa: CASSFVASGNIQYF
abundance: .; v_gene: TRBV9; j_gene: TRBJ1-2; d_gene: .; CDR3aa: CASSVPPGGRGGYTF
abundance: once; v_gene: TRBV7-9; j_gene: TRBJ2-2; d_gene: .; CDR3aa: CASSLSRTGELFF
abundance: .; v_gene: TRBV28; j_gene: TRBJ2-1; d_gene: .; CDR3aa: CASSIPSGGNNEQFF
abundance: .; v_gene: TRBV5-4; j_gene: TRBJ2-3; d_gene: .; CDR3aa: CASSLRTDTQYF
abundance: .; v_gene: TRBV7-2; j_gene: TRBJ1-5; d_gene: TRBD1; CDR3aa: CASSLEGQSNQPQHF
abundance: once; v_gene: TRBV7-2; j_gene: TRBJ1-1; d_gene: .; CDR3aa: CASSPLNTEAFF
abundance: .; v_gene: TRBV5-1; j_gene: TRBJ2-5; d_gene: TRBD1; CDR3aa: CASSKSQGRETQYF
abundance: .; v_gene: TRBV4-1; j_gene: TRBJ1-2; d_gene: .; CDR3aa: CASSPGGGNYGYTF
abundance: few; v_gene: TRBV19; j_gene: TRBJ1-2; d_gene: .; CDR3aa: CASSINPGEEIDYGYTF
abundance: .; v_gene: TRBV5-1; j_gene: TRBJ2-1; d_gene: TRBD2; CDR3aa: CASSFSSGRYNEQFF
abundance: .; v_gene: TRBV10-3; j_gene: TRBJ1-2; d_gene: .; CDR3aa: CAMSEREQTLYGYTF
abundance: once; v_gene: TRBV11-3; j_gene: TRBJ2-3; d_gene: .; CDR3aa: CASSLTRSTDTQYF
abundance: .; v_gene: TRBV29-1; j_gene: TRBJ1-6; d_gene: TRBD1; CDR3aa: CSAKTGLNSPLHF